These T cell receptor beta chains were read from a single sample in a study of early T cells in non-severe SARS-CoV-2 infection. TCRdb re-called the 5' RACE reads through MiXCR, storing one row per CDR3 protein. Of over 50,000 distinct CDR3 sequences listed, about 15% are singletons. The specimen was whole blood, collected at baseline. Receptor source: an adult who was a healthcare worker with PCR-confirmed SARS-CoV-2 infection or an uninfected control (not recorded which). The CDR3 runs from the conserved cysteine through the conserved F or W. A D gene is named only where the DNA matches it firmly. Only part of the rows carry a size: once, few, many, or a class if the clone is expanded.

cdr3_nt: TGTGCCAGCAGTTTGGGGGGCCCAGATACGCAGTATTTT; cdr3_aa: CASSLGGPDTQYF; d_call: -; v_call: TRBV28; clone_size: -; j_call: TRBJ2-3
cdr3_nt: TGTGCCAGTAGTATATCGGCTGCTCAGGGGCCCCAGCATTTT; cdr3_aa: CASSISAAQGPQHF; d_call: -; v_call: TRBV19; clone_size: many; j_call: TRBJ1-5
cdr3_nt: TGTGCCAGCAGTTTAAGGGATACGCAGTATTTT; cdr3_aa: CASSLRDTQYF; d_call: -; v_call: TRBV6-9; clone_size: -; j_call: TRBJ2-3
cdr3_nt: TGTGCCAGCAGCTTAGGGGTCCTGAACACTGAAGCTTTCTTT; cdr3_aa: CASSLGVLNTEAFF; d_call: -; v_call: TRBV7-9; clone_size: -; j_call: TRBJ1-1
cdr3_nt: TGCGCCAGCAGCAGGTCAGGGGAGGGCAATCAGCCCCAGCATTTT; cdr3_aa: CASSRSGEGNQPQHF; d_call: -; v_call: TRBV5-1; clone_size: -; j_call: TRBJ1-5
cdr3_nt: TGTGCCAGCAGCTTACCACAGGGCTTCGATGAGCAGTTCTTC; cdr3_aa: CASSLPQGFDEQFF; d_call: -; v_call: TRBV11-1; clone_size: once; j_call: TRBJ2-1
cdr3_nt: TGTGCCAGCAGTCCCCTAGCGGGAATCAGTTTGTACAATGAGCAGTTCTTC; cdr3_aa: CASSPLAGISLYNEQFF; d_call: TRBD2; v_call: TRBV2; clone_size: many; j_call: TRBJ2-1
cdr3_nt: TGCAGTGCTATCCCTCTTTCTGCAGATACGCAGTATTTT; cdr3_aa: CSAIPLSADTQYF; d_call: -; v_call: TRBV20-1; clone_size: -; j_call: TRBJ2-3
cdr3_nt: TGTGCCACCAGCAGAGCCGGGACATTATATGGCTACACCTTC; cdr3_aa: CATSRAGTLYGYTF; d_call: -; v_call: TRBV15; clone_size: many; j_call: TRBJ1-2
cdr3_nt: TGTGCCAGCAGTCCACCGGGACTACGCTCCTACGAGCAGTACTTC; cdr3_aa: CASSPPGLRSYEQYF; d_call: TRBD2; v_call: TRBV27; clone_size: few; j_call: TRBJ2-7
cdr3_nt: TGTGCCAGCAGTTATGAGAAGAGGCCCGGTACGCAGTATTTT; cdr3_aa: CASSYEKRPGTQYF; d_call: -; v_call: TRBV6-5; clone_size: -; j_call: TRBJ2-3
cdr3_nt: TGCGCCAGCAGCTTGGCCCCGGCAAAGGGGGGCTACGAGCAGTACTTC; cdr3_aa: CASSLAPAKGGYEQYF; d_call: -; v_call: TRBV5-1; clone_size: few; j_call: TRBJ2-7
cdr3_nt: TGTGCCAGCAGCATCGGACGGTTCACAGATACGCAGTATTTT; cdr3_aa: CASSIGRFTDTQYF; d_call: -; v_call: TRBV6-5; clone_size: -; j_call: TRBJ2-3